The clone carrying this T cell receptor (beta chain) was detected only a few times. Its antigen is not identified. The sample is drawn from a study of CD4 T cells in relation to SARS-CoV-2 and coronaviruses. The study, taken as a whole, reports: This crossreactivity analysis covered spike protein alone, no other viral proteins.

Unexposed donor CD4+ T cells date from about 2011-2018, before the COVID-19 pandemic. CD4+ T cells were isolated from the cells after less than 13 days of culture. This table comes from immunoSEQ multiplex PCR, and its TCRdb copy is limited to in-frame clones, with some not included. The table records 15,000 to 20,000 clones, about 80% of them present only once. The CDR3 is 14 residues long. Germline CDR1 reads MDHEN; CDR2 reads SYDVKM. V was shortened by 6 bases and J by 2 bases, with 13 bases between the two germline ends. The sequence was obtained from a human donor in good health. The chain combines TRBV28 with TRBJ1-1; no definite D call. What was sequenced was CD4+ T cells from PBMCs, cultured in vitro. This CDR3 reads CASSPPTDNTEAFF. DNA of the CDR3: TGTGCCAGCAGCCCCCCAACAGACAACACTGAAGCTTTCTTT.